A selection of T cell receptor beta chains follows, all from one sample in a study of T-cell memory formation after mild COVID-19. TCRdb ran MiXCR on the 5' RACE reads and lists one entry per CDR3 protein. Of 200,000 to 250,000 distinct CDR3 sequences listed, 9.5% to 10% are singletons. The sequenced sample was PBMCs or a T cell subset sorted from them (not recorded which). The receptor set was obtained from a man aged 18 to 35 who had mild COVID-19 (a few samples of this study predate the infection). Cell type and time point are not known. Both conserved end residues are part of each CDR3. A D gene is named only where the DNA matches it firmly. Clone size is shown for a subset of rows, as once, few, many or a class of expanded clone.

d_call,v_call,j_call,clone_size,cdr3_nt,cdr3_aa
TRBD2,TRBV5-1,TRBJ2-4,few,TGCGCCAGCAGCTTCGACCCAGCGGGAACCAAAAACATTCAGTACTTC,CASSFDPAGTKNIQYF
NA,TRBV7-2,TRBJ2-1,many,TGTGCCAGCAGCCACCCGATCATACGTAGACGGTCCTACAATGAGCAGTTCTTC,CASSHPIIRRRSYNEQFF
NA,TRBV5-1,TRBJ2-7,few,TGCGCCAGCAGCTTGGCCGCATCCCACGAGCAGTACTTC,CASSLAASHEQYF
NA,TRBV5-1,TRBJ1-5,NA,TGCGCCAGCAGCTTGGAAGGGACCAATCAGCCCCAGCATTTT,CASSLEGTNQPQHF
TRBD1,TRBV7-2,TRBJ1-1,many,TGTGCCAGCAGCACCTACGGCGACAGGGCTGGTGAAGCTTTCTTT,CASSTYGDRAGEAFF
NA,TRBV6-5,TRBJ2-7,NA,TGTGCCAGCAGGGACCGAAATACCGGGTACGAGCAGTACTTC,CASRDRNTGYEQYF
NA,TRBV5-1,TRBJ2-2,few,TGCGCCAGCAGCTTGGAGAATGGGGAGCTGTTTTTT,CASSLENGELFF
NA,TRBV2,TRBJ1-2,once,TGTGCCAGCAGTTTTTTACAGGGAGGCTACACCTTC,CASSFLQGGYTF
NA,TRBV28,TRBJ2-3,few,TGTGCCAGCAGTTTCAGGGCCCGGTCCACAGATACGCAGTATTTT,CASSFRARSTDTQYF
NA,TRBV5-1,TRBJ1-2,NA,TGCGCCAGCAGCTTGTTTGTCGGGGACTATGGCTACACCTTC,CASSLFVGDYGYTF
NA,TRBV7-9,TRBJ2-5,many,TGTGCCAGCAAATCAACATCGGGGGAGACCCAGTACTTC,CASKSTSGETQYF
TRBD1,TRBV13,TRBJ1-2,few,TGTGCCAGCAGTTCTCGCCGGGACAGCATCTATGGCTACACCTTC,CASSSRRDSIYGYTF
NA,TRBV7-8,TRBJ1-4,many,TGTGCCAGCAGCTTCCGGTCAACTAATGAAAAACTGTTTTTT,CASSFRSTNEKLFF
TRBD1,TRBV18,TRBJ2-2,few,TGTGCCAGCTCACCACGACAGGGGGGACTTCCCGGGGAGCTGTTTTTT,CASSPRQGGLPGELFF
NA,TRBV9,TRBJ2-6,few,TGTGCCAGCAGCGTAGAGTCTGGAGCAGGGGCTGGGGCCAACGTCCTGACTTTC,CASSVESGAGAGANVLTF
NA,TRBV7-2,TRBJ2-3,NA,TGTGCCAGCAGCTTAGAGAGAACCACAGATACGCAGTATTTT,CASSLERTTDTQYF
TRBD2,TRBV7-2,TRBJ2-1,NA,TGTGCCAGCTGCCTAGCGGGCTCCTACCATGAGCAGTTCTTC,CASCLAGSYHEQFF
TRBD1,TRBV12-3/TRBV12-4,TRBJ2-7,many,TGTGCCAGCAGTCCGAGGACAGGGGAGGGACGCGAGCAGTACTTC,CASSPRTGEGREQYF
NA,TRBV28,TRBJ2-1,few,TGTGCCAGCAGTTCTCAGGGGGGCCAGCAGTTCTTC,CASSSQGGQQFF
TRBD1,TRBV7-2,TRBJ1-5,NA,TGTGCCAGCAGCTTATCCCCGCAGGGGGAAGCCCAGCATTTT,CASSLSPQGEAQHF
TRBD2,TRBV4-2,TRBJ2-1,many,TGTGCCAGCAGCCTAGGACTAGCGGGGGGGCCAGCCTACAATGAGCAGTTCTTC,CASSLGLAGGPAYNEQFF
NA,TRBV7-2,TRBJ2-2,few,TGTGCCAGCACCCAGCGATTATCGCGGGAGCTGTTTTTT,CASTQRLSRELFF
NA,TRBV18,TRBJ1-6,few,TGTGCCAGCTCACCACCTCCGGGTAATAATTCACCCCTCCACTTT,CASSPPPGNNSPLHF
TRBD2,TRBV7-9,TRBJ2-5,NA,TGTGCCAGCAGCTACGCTTTTGGGACTAGCGGGGGGGCCGGAGAGACCCAGTACTTC,CASSYAFGTSGGAGETQYF